The rows below give T cell receptor beta chains drawn from one sample of a study of blood T cell repertoires in COVID-19. Method: immunoSEQ multiplex PCR; TCRdb's copy keeps in-frame clones and lacks some. Among fewer than 85,000 clones, about 79% were seen once, and the ten largest hold 3.5% to 5%. The specimen was peripheral blood. The origin of the receptors is a woman aged 60-70 years with acute or convalescent COVID-19. The CDR3 runs from the conserved cysteine through the conserved F or W. Fields, in order: clone size, D gene, J gene, V gene, CDR3 protein, CDR3 DNA. A D gene is named only where the DNA matches it firmly. Clone sizes are given selectively: once, few, many, or a class where the clone is expanded.

clone_size: .; d_call: .; j_call: TRBJ1-2; v_call: TRBV2; cdr3_aa: CASTQQAGGHGYTF; cdr3_nt: TGTGCCAGCACCCAACAGGCCGGGGGGCATGGCTACACCTTC
clone_size: .; d_call: .; j_call: TRBJ1-5; v_call: TRBV20-1; cdr3_aa: CSASLFRGQFSNQPQHF; cdr3_nt: TGCAGTGCTAGTCTTTTTCGCGGACAGTTTAGCAATCAGCCCCAGCATTTT
clone_size: once; d_call: .; j_call: TRBJ2-7; v_call: TRBV6-5; cdr3_aa: CASRLRQFQPYEQYF; cdr3_nt: TGTGCCAGCAGGCTTAGACAGTTTCAACCCTACGAGCAGTACTTC
clone_size: .; d_call: .; j_call: TRBJ1-2; v_call: TRBV6-5; cdr3_aa: CASSSSEGGYTF; cdr3_nt: TGTGCCAGCAGTTCGTCCGAGGGAGGCTACACCTTC
clone_size: .; d_call: .; j_call: TRBJ1-3; v_call: TRBV19; cdr3_aa: CASSYSGNTIYF; cdr3_nt: TGTGCCAGTAGCTACTCTGGAAACACCATATATTTT
clone_size: .; d_call: .; j_call: TRBJ1-3; v_call: TRBV9; cdr3_aa: CASSVDQGRRNTIYF; cdr3_nt: TGTGCCAGCAGCGTAGACCAGGGTAGGAGAAACACCATATATTTT
clone_size: .; d_call: TRBD2; j_call: TRBJ2-1; v_call: TRBV6-4; cdr3_aa: CASSGLAGPWNEQFF; cdr3_nt: TGTGCCAGCAGTGGACTAGCGGGGCCTTGGAATGAGCAGTTCTTC
clone_size: .; d_call: .; j_call: TRBJ2-7; v_call: TRBV21-1; cdr3_aa: CASSGRDNSYEQYF; cdr3_nt: TGTGCCAGCAGCGGACGGGACAACTCCTACGAGCAGTACTTC
clone_size: once; d_call: .; j_call: TRBJ2-3; v_call: TRBV7-3; cdr3_aa: CASSLRPRESRSDTQYF; cdr3_nt: TGTGCCAGCAGCCTAAGGCCCCGGGAAAGCAGGTCAGATACGCAGTATTTT
clone_size: .; d_call: .; j_call: TRBJ1-6; v_call: TRBV21-1; cdr3_aa: CASSKARQGSNNSPLHF; cdr3_nt: TGTGCCAGCAGCAAAGCGCGGCAGGGGAGTAATAATTCACCCCTCCACTTT
clone_size: .; d_call: .; j_call: TRBJ1-1; v_call: TRBV6-6; cdr3_aa: CASSYSAGQGGAFF; cdr3_nt: TGTGCCAGCAGTTACAGCGCGGGGCAGGGTGGAGCTTTCTTT
clone_size: few; d_call: .; j_call: TRBJ2-7; v_call: TRBV5-1; cdr3_aa: CASSLASGASEQYF; cdr3_nt: TGCGCCAGCAGCTTGGCCTCTGGGGCTAGCGAGCAGTACTTC
clone_size: .; d_call: .; j_call: TRBJ1-1; v_call: TRBV7-2; cdr3_aa: CASSLRANTEAFF; cdr3_nt: TGTGCCAGCAGCTTGCGGGCGAACACTGAAGCTTTCTTT
clone_size: .; d_call: TRBD2; j_call: TRBJ2-1; v_call: TRBV6-1; cdr3_aa: CASSESSGRAVEQFF; cdr3_nt: TGTGCCAGCAGTGAATCTAGCGGGAGGGCCGTGGAGCAGTTCTTC